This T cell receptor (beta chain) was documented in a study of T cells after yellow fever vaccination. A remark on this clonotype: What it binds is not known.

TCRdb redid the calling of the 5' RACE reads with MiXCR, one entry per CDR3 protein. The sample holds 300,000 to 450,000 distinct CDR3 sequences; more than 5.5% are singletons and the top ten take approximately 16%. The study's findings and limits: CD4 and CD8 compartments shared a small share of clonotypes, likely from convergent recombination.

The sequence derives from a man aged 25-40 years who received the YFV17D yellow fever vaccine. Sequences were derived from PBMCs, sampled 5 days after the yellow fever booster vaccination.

For the CDR3, the DNA is TGCAGTGCTAGAACCGCGTGGGAGCAGTTCTTC. The encoded protein is CSARTAWEQFF. The chain couples TRBV20-1 to TRBJ2-1; no definite D call. In germline, CDR1 is DFQATT, CDR2 SNEGSKA (reference sequence). V was shortened by 2 bases and J by 10 bases, with 9 bases between the two germline ends. This CDR3 is 11 amino acids long.